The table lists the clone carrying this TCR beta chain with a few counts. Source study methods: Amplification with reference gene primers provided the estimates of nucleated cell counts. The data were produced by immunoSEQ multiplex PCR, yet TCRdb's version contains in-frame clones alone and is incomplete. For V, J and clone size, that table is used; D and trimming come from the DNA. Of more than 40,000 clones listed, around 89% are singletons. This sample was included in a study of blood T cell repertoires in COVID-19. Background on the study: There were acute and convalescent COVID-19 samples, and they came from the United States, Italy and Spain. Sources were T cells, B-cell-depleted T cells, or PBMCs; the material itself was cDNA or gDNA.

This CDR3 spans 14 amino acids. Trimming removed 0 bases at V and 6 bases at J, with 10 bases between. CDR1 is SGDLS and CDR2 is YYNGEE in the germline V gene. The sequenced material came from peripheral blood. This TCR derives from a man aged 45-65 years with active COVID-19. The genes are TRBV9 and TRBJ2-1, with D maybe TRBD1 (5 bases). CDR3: CASSVDLRGNEQFF. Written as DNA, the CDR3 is TGTGCCAGCAGCGTAGATCTTAGGGGCAATGAGCAGTTCTTC. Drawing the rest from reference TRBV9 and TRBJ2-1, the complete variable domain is DSGVTQTPKHLITATGQRVTLRCSPRSGDLSVYWYQQSLDQGLQFLIQYYNGEERAKGNILERFSAQQFPDLHSELNLSSLELGDSALYFCASSVDLRGNEQFFGPGTRLTVL.